Below, 20 T cell receptor beta chains from the same sample are listed, as sequenced in a study of blood T cell repertoires in COVID-19. Clones were read by immunoSEQ multiplex PCR, and TCRdb kept only the in-frame ones, dropping some. This sample has under 350,000 clones, with around nine tenths found just once. The material sequenced was PBMCs or T cells enriched from blood (not recorded which). The receptors were sampled from a woman aged 18-29 years who had recovered from COVID-19.

The chain carries TRBV6-1 and TRBJ1-5; D might be TRBD1 (5 bases). With 0 bases removed from V and 3 bases from J, the gap between germline ends came to 9 bases. The CDR3 loop spans 15 amino acids. The germline V gene has CDR1 MNHNS and CDR2 SASEGT. This CDR3 reads CASSEAGAPNQPQHF. The CDR3 nucleotides read TGTGCCAGCAGTGAAGCTGGGGCCCCCAATCAGCCCCAGCATTTT.

This clone was counted only a few times. The chain joins TRBV19 to TRBJ2-3; the match to TRBD2 covers 12 bases. Losses at the gene ends were 4 bases for V and 8 bases for J; bases not matched to a gene: 4. The CDR3 has 14 amino acids. The germline V gene has CDR1 LNHDA and CDR2 SQIVND (reference sequence). The CDR3 sequence: CASSTGLAGFTQYF. CDR3 DNA sequence: TGTGCCAGTAGTACCGGACTAGCGGGATTTACGCAGTATTTT.

CDR3 bases: TGTGCCTGGAGTAGTAGCGGGGGCGGGGATACGCAGTATTTT. It specifies CAWSSSGGGDTQYF. The chain recombines TRBV30 with TRBJ2-3; 9 bases agree with TRBD2. Looked up from germline, CDR1 is GTSNPN and CDR2 is SVGIG (reference sequence). This CDR3 contains 14 residues. After removal of 2 bases from V and 6 bases from J, the junction contained 6 bases not matched to a gene. The whole variable domain, filled in from reference TRBV30 and TRBJ2-3, reads SQTIHQWPATLVQPVGSPLSLECTVEGTSNPNLYWYRQAAGRGLQLLFYSVGIGQISSEVPQNLSASRPQDRQFILSSKKLLLSDSGFYLCAWSSSGGGDTQYFGPGTRLTVL.

V and J are TRBV6-2 or TRBV6-3 and TRBJ2-1; D is undetermined. The CDR3 consists of 16 residues. Germline V gives CDR1 MNHEY, CDR2 SVGEGT. Trimming shortened V by 6 bases and J by 4 bases, and 19 bases separated the two germline ends. The DNA for the CDR3 is TGTGCCAGCAGCCTCGTAGTCTATTTTGTTTACAATGAGCAGTTCTTC. Translated: CASSLVVYFVYNEQFF.

The CDR3 loop is CASSEKVNQGSEQFF. The DNA for the CDR3 is TGTGCCAGCAGTGAAAAAGTAAACCAGGGTAGTGAGCAGTTCTTC. This rearrangement joins TRBV6-1 to TRBJ2-1, with D maybe TRBD1 (5 bases). This CDR3 spans 15 amino acids. V lost 2 bases and J lost 9, with 17 bases in between. Germline CDR1 MNHNS, CDR2 SASEGT.

The CDR3 here is CASSTSDFDLRDEQFF. The CDR3 nucleotides read TGTGCCAGTAGTACCTCCGACTTTGATCTTCGTGATGAGCAGTTCTTC. The chain recombines TRBV19 with TRBJ2-1, with D hard to call. CDR3 size: 16 residues. V was cut by 4 bases and J by 8 bases, with 21 bases left in between. From germline, CDR1 is LNHDA and CDR2 SQIVND (reference sequence).

The V and J genes are TRBV7-9 and TRBJ2-2; the D is unclear. The germline gives CDR1 SEHNR, CDR2 FQNEAQ (reference sequence). V was shortened by 2 bases and J by 3 bases, with 7 bases between the two germline ends. The length of the CDR3 is 14 residues. The CDR3 sequence: CASSLISDTGELFF. The CDR3 DNA sequence: TGTGCCAGCAGCTTAATATCGGACACCGGGGAGCTGTTTTTT.

This rearrangement joins TRBV18 to TRBJ2-7; 7 nucleotides align to TRBD2. Germline CDR1 KGHSH, CDR2 LQKENI. The CDR3 runs to 14 residues. The V gene end was trimmed by 0 bases and the J gene end by 3 bases; junction bases not matched to a gene: 2. The chain's CDR3 is CASSPPASGYEQYF. CDR3 bases: TGTGCCAGCTCACCACCGGCTAGCGGCTACGAGCAGTACTTC.

V gene TRBV2 combines with J gene TRBJ2-7, with D possibly being TRBD2 (5 bases). The CDR3 loop spans 13 amino acids. CDR1 is SNHLY and CDR2 is FYNNEI in the germline V gene. Trimming removed 6 bases at V and 1 base at J, with 10 bases between. CDR3: CASRDWRSYEQYF. The CDR3 DNA sequence: TGTGCCAGCAGGGACTGGCGATCCTACGAGCAGTACTTC.

This clone was found once. This rearrangement joins TRBV7-6 to TRBJ2-1; 10 bases map to TRBD2. Germline-derived CDR1 and CDR2 are SGHVS and FNYEAQ. The CDR3 sequence is 16 residues long. V lost 1 base, J lost 8 bases, and 8 bases stayed unmatched. The CDR3, as DNA: TGTGCCAGCAGCTTAGATAGCCTAGCGGGAGTTCATGAGCAGTTCTTC. It encodes CASSLDSLAGVHEQFF.

The genes are TRBV19 and TRBJ1-1; 8 nucleotides align to TRBD1. Germline trimming cut 4 bases from V and 8 bases from J; bases unmatched to any gene: 9. The CDR3 is 14 residues long. Germline CDR1 reads LNHDA; CDR2 reads SQIVND (reference sequence). CDR3 protein: CASSNGQGIREAFF. The CDR3, as DNA: TGTGCCAGTAGTAACGGACAGGGTATAAGGGAAGCTTTCTTT.

The chain is built from TRBV12-5 and TRBJ2-5, with D possibly being TRBD1 (7 bases). This CDR3 contains 16 residues. Trimming cost V 7 bases and J 0 bases, with 18 bases left between them. Germline V lookup: CDR1 LGHNT, CDR2 FRNRAP. This CDR3 is CASAPGAGGYQETQYF. The CDR3 DNA reads TGTGCTAGTGCCCCGGGGGCAGGGGGTTACCAAGAGACCCAGTACTTC.

The chain carries TRBV9 and TRBJ2-7; 10 bases match TRBD1. The ends lost 4 bases at V and 3 bases at J; junction bases unmatched: 7. This CDR3 has 15 amino acids. Per germline, CDR1 SGDLS and CDR2 YYNGEE. This CDR3 reads CASSPGQGGYYEQYF. The CDR3 coding sequence is TGTGCCAGCAGCCCCGGACAGGGGGGATACTACGAGCAGTACTTC.

The rearrangement links TRBV23-1 to TRBJ2-7, with a possible D match to TRBD1 (6 bases). TRBV23-1 is classed as an ORF, of uncertain function. CDR3 length: 15 residues. The ends were cut back, 0 bases at V and 0 bases at J, with 9 bases in the middle. Written as DNA, the CDR3 is TGCGCCAGCAGTCAATCTGGACAGAACTCCTACGAGCAGTACTTC. It yields the protein CASSQSGQNSYEQYF.

In its sample, this clone was seen once. The chain recombines TRBV7-9 with TRBJ2-3, with 13 nucleotides matching TRBD2. Germline lookup yields CDR1 SEHNR and CDR2 FQNEAQ (reference sequence). The CDR3 is 15 amino acids. Trimming removed 5 bases from V and 5 bases from J; junction bases left unmatched: 4. The CDR3 DNA sequence: TGTGCCAGCAGCACACTAGCGGGAGGGGGAGATACGCAGTATTTT. It is translated as CASSTLAGGGDTQYF. Together with reference TRBV7-9 and TRBJ2-3, the CDR3 gives the full variable domain: DTGVSQNPRHKITKRGQNVTFRCDPISEHNRLYWYRQTLGQGPEFLTYFQNEAQLEKSRLLSDRFSAERPKGSFSTLEIQRTEQGDSAMYLCASSTLAGGGDTQYFGPGTRLTVL.

The genes are TRBV5-1 and TRBJ2-1; 7 bases match TRBD2. The J segment lost 0 bases and the V segment lost 5 bases, leaving 5 bases of the junction unmatched. Germline V gene lookup returns CDR1 SGHRS and CDR2 YFSETQ. This CDR3 spans 15 amino acids. As DNA, the CDR3 is TGCGCCAGCAGTCGGGAGGCGGGCTCCTACAATGAGCAGTTCTTC. Protein product: CASSREAGSYNEQFF.

The chain joins TRBV28 to TRBJ2-7; 7 bases align to TRBD1. This CDR3 has 15 residues. The germline CDR1 and CDR2 sequences are MDHEN and SYDVKM. Trimming at V came to 4 bases and at J to 2 bases, leaving 8 bases not matched to a gene. CDR3 sequence: CASSYRQGRPYEQYF. CDR3 DNA sequence: TGTGCCAGCAGTTATCGACAGGGACGGCCCTACGAGCAGTACTTC.

The V gene is TRBV4-1, the J gene TRBJ1-2; D is uncertain. CDR1 is MGHRA and CDR2 is YSYEKL in the germline V gene. The CDR3 sequence is 11 residues long. The V end was cut by 0 bases, the J end by 8 bases, with 4 bases between. The CDR3 region is CASSQDRGYTF. Here the CDR3 DNA reads TGCGCCAGCAGCCAAGATAGAGGCTACACCTTC.

The sample holds a few counts of this clone. The chain carries TRBV6-2 or TRBV6-3 and TRBJ2-2, with a tentative D call TRBD1 (7 bases). Germline V gene lookup returns CDR1 MNHEY and CDR2 SVGEGT. The ends were cut back, 2 bases at V and 4 bases at J, with 11 bases in the middle. CDR3 length equals 15 residues. The CDR3 here is CASSYNRGGTGELFF. DNA of the CDR3: TGTGCCAGCAGTTACAACAGGGGAGGCACCGGGGAGCTGTTTTTT.

The chain couples TRBV27 to TRBJ1-4; 8 nucleotides match TRBD1. Germline V lookup: CDR1 MNHEY, CDR2 SMNVEV (reference sequence). The V and J ends lost 6 bases and 5 bases, in that order; junction bases with no gene match: 5. The CDR3 runs to 14 residues. CDR3 sequence (DNA): TGTGCCAGCAGAAAGGGACAGGCGAATGAAAAACTGTTTTTT. It encodes CASRKGQANEKLFF.